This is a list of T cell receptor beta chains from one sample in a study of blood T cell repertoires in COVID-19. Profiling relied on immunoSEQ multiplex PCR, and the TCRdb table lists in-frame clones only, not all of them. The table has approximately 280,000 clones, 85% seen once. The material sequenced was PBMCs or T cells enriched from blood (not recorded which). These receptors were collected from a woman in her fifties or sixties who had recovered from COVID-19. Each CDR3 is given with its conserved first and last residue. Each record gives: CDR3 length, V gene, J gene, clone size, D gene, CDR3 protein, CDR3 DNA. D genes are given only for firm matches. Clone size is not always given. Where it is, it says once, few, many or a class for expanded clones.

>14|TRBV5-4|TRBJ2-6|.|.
CASSLESGANVLTF
TGTGCCAGCAGCCTTGAGTCCGGGGCCAACGTCCTGACTTTC
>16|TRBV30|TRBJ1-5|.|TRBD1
CAWSPRDRGNNQPQHF
TGTGCCTGGAGTCCCCGGGACAGGGGGAACAATCAGCCCCAGCATTTT
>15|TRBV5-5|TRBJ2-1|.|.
CASSPTGSEYNEQFF
TGTGCCAGCAGCCCAACGGGGTCGGAATACAATGAGCAGTTCTTC
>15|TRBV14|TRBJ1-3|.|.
CASSQGRRDGNTIYF
TGTGCCAGCAGCCAAGGGCGGAGGGATGGAAACACCATATATTTT
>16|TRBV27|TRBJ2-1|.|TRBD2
CASSQDKREVVNEQFF
TGTGCCAGCAGTCAAGATAAGCGGGAGGTAGTCAATGAGCAGTTCTTC
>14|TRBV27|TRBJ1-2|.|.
CASSSSRGGYGYTF
TGTGCCAGCAGTTCTTCCAGGGGCGGCTATGGCTACACCTTC
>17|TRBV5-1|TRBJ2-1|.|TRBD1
CASSIRRDSRYDDEQFF
TGCGCCAGCAGCATTAGAAGGGACAGCCGTTACGACGATGAGCAGTTCTTC
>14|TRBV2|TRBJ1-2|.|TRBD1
CASSFDRGPRGYTF
TGTGCCAGCAGTTTCGACAGGGGGCCGCGAGGCTACACCTTC
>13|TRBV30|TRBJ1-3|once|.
CAWCRGSGNTIYF
TGTGCCTGGTGCAGGGGATCTGGAAACACCATATATTTT
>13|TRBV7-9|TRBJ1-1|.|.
CASSLESGSEAFF
TGTGCCAGCAGCTTAGAGTCTGGTAGTGAAGCTTTCTTT
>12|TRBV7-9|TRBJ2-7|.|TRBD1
CASSLVGTGQYF
TGTGCCAGCAGCTTAGTAGGGACAGGGCAGTACTTC
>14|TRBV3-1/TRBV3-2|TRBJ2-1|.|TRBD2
CASSQRPSGHEQFF
TGTGCCAGCAGCCAACGTCCTAGCGGGCATGAGCAGTTCTTC
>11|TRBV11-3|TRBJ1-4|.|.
CASSEREKLFF
TGTGCCAGCAGCGAACGGGAAAAACTGTTTTTT
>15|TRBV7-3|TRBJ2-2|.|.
CASSSAGTNTGELFF
TGTGCCAGCAGCTCCGCAGGGACGAACACCGGGGAGCTGTTTTTT
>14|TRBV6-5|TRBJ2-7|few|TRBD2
CASSPTGGRDEQYF
TGTGCCAGCAGTCCCACTGGGGGGAGGGACGAGCAGTACTTC
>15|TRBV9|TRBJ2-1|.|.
CASSVSGGSFNEQFF
TGTGCCAGCAGCGTAAGTGGGGGGTCGTTCAATGAGCAGTTCTTC
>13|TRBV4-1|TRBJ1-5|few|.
CASSPDTNQPQHF
TGCGCCAGCAGCCCAGATACAAATCAGCCCCAGCATTTT